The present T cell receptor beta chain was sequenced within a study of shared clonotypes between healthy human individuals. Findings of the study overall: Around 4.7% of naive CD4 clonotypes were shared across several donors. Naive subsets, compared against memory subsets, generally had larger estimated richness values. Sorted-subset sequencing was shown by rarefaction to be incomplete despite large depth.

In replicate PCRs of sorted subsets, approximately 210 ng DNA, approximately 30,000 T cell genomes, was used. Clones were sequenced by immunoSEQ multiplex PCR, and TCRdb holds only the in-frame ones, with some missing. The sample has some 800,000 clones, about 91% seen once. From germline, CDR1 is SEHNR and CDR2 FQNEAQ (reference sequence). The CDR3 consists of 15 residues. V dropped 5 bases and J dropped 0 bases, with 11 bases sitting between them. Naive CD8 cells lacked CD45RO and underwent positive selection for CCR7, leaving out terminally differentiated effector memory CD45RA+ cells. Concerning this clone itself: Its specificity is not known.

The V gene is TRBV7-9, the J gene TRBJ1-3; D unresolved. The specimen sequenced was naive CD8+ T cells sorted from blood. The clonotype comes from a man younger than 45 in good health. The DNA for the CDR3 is TGTGCCAGCAGCCCCCCAGCCTCCTCTGGAAACACCATATATTTT. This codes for CASSPPASSGNTIYF. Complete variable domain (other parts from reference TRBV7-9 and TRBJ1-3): DTGVSQNPRHKITKRGQNVTFRCDPISEHNRLYWYRQTLGQGPEFLTYFQNEAQLEKSRLLSDRFSAERPKGSFSTLEIQRTEQGDSAMYLCASSPPASSGNTIYFGEGSWLTVV.